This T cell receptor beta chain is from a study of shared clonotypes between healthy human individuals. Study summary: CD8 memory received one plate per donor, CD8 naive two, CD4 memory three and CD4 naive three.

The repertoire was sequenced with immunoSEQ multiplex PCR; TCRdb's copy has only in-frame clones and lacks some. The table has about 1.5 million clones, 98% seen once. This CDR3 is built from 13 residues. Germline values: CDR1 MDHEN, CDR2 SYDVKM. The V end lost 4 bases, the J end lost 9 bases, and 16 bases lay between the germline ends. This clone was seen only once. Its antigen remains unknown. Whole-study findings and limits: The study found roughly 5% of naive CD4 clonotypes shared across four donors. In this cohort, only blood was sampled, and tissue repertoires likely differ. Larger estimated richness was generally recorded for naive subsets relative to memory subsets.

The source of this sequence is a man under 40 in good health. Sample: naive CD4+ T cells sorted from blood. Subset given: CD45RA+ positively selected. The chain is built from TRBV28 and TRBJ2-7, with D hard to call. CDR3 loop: CASSSSLTTAQYF. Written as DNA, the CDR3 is TGTGCCAGCAGTTCCTCTCTGACAACCGCGCAGTACTTC. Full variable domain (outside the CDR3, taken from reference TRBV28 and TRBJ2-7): DVKVTQSSRYLVKRTGEKVFLECVQDMDHENMFWYRQDPGLGLRLIYFSYDVKMKEKGDIPEGYSVSREKKERFSLILESASTNQTSMYLCASSSSLTTAQYFGPGTRLTVT.